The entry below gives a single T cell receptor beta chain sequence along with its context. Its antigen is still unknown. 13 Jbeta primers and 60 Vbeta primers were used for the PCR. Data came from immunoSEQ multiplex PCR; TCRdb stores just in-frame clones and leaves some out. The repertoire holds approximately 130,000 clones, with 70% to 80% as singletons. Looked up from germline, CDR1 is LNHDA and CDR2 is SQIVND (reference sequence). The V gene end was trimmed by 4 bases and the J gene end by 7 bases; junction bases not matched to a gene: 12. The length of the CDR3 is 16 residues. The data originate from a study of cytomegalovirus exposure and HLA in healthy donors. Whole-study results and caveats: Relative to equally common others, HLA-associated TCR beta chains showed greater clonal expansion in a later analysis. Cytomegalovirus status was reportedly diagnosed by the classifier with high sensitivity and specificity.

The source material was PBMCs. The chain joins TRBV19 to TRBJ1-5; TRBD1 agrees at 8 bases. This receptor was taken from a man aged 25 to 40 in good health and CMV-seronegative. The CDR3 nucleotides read TGTGCCAGTAGTACATATGGACAGGGTTTCGGCCAGCCCCAGCATTTT. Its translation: CASSTYGQGFGQPQHF.